This T cell receptor beta chain was obtained from a study of T cell responses to AZD1222 COVID-19 vaccine. General study results and limits: The study found vaccine-associated CD4 TCRs spanning spike, dominant at 160-218 and 743-854. Receipt of two AZD1222 doses was followed by a rise in Spike-specific TCR breadth and depth.

Turning to this clone: What it binds is unknown.

Assay: immunoSEQ multiplex PCR; the TCRdb copy retains only in-frame clones and omits some. Among more than 150,000 clones listed, approximately 89% were seen once. V lost 5 bases to trimming and J lost 0 bases, with 14 bases between them. Germline V gene sequence: CDR1 SGHTA, CDR2 FQGNSA. The CDR3 is made up of 15 amino acids. The rearrangement joins TRBV7-2 to TRBJ2-7; perhaps TRBD2 as D (5 bases). The clonotype was recovered from an adult who received the AZD1222 COVID-19 vaccine. Sequenced material: peripheral blood, taken 28 days after the second AZD1222 dose. The CDR3 loop reads CASSPGRAASYEQYF. In DNA form, the CDR3 reads TGTGCCAGCAGCCCCGGTAGAGCGGCCTCCTACGAGCAGTACTTC.